This T cell receptor (beta chain) was obtained from a study of blood T cells in healthy people across ages. Only a few counts were recorded for this clonotype. Its specificity is not known. A J-beta primer mix and a sample-barcoded 5' primer were used in a second PCR of about 7 to 12 cycles. All samples gave at least 2.5 million CDR3-containing paired-end reads. TCRdb re-analysed the 5' RACE reads in MiXCR, keeping a single row per CDR3 protein. The repertoire includes around 900,000 distinct CDR3 sequences, just over 50% of them detected once, and over 20% sits in the top ten. Trimming shortened V by 2 bases and J by 2 bases, and 8 bases separated the two germline ends. Germline lookup yields CDR1 MNHNY and CDR2 SVGAGI (reference sequence). The CDR3 contains 14 residues. Study conclusions and caveats: The diversity estimates, figures obtained from one million T cells, were considered underestimates.

Donor samples were obtained from healthy Caucasian individuals from Russia, aged about 6 to 100. Every donor contributed roughly 10 milliliters of peripheral blood by blood draw. The sequence was obtained from a woman aged 55-69 years in good health. This chain connects TRBV6-6 to TRBJ2-3; D call uncertain. Sequenced sample: blood. This CDR3 is CASSYEGSTDTQYF. DNA for the CDR3: TGTGCCAGCAGTTACGAAGGTTCCACAGATACGCAGTATTTT.